The clone carrying this TCR beta chain was picked up a small number of times. Libraries were prepared by immunoSEQ multiplex PCR; TCRdb keeps only in-frame clonotypes and omits some of them. The sample has 80,000 or so clones; over 85% are singletons. These data originate in a study of blood T cell repertoires in COVID-19. The wider study: The United States, Italy and Spain were the sources of the acute and convalescent COVID-19 samples. Sources were T cells, B-cell-depleted T cells, or PBMCs; the material itself was cDNA or gDNA.

Trimming stripped 0 bases from V and 1 base from J, with 9 bases between. Germline V lookup: CDR1 LGHNA, CDR2 YNFKEQ. The CDR3 contains 15 residues. Sequenced material: peripheral blood. This TCR was recovered from a man aged 50-60 years with acute or convalescent COVID-19. The rearrangement links TRBV4-2 to TRBJ1-1, with D hard to call. The CDR3 DNA sequence: TGTGCCAGCAGCCAAGAAAGTGCAGGGAACACTGAAGCTTTCTTT. Encoded protein: CASSQESAGNTEAFF.